These 26 T cell receptor beta chains were sequenced from one sample in a study of blood T cells in healthy people across ages. Together with a sample-barcoded 5' primer, a J-beta primer mix was included in a second PCR lasting about 7 to 11 cycles. TCRdb fed the 5' RACE reads into MiXCR, producing one record per CDR3 protein. The data contain hundreds of thousands of distinct CDR3 sequences, about 28% of them singletons. Sample: blood. The receptors derive from a woman over 75 in good health.

There are many counts of this clonotype. The J gene is TRBJ2-5, the V gene TRBV5-1; 8 nucleotides line up with TRBD1. V was clipped by 1 base and J by 2 bases; unmatched bases: 7. The CDR3 runs 16 residues. Germline V CDR1 and CDR2: SGHRS, YFSETQ. Here the CDR3 DNA reads TGCGCCAGCAGCTTGTTGCAGGGGGCTGGTCAAGAGACCCAGTACTTC. It translates to CASSLLQGAGQETQYF.

This chain joins TRBV19 and TRBJ1-5, with D perhaps TRBD1 (5 bases). The CDR3 has 11 amino acids. CDR1 and CDR2 (germline): LNHDA, SQIVND (reference sequence). Trimming stripped 3 bases from V and 11 bases from J, with 8 bases between. CDR3 nucleotide sequence: TGTGCCAGTAGTATCCAGGACACCCAGCATTTT. Translating it yields CASSIQDTQHF.

This chain joins TRBV29-1 and TRBJ2-3, with 10 bases lining up with TRBD2. The germline V gene has CDR1 SQVTM and CDR2 ANQGSEA. Trimming at V came to 2 bases and at J to 3 bases, leaving 14 bases not matched to a gene. CDR3 length equals 18 residues. CDR3 protein: CSVERVSGRYQGTDTQYF. In nucleotides, the CDR3 is TGCAGCGTTGAACGCGTTAGCGGGAGGTACCAGGGTACAGATACGCAGTATTTT.

The count of this clonotype is one. A read error may be the cause here, since a much bigger clone is one base away. This chain uses TRBV5-1 with TRBJ2-7, with TRBD2 identical over 13 bases. Germline trimming cut 5 bases from V and 10 bases from J; bases unmatched to any gene: 12. CDR3 size: 15 residues. Germline loops: CDR1 SGHRS, CDR2 YFSETQ. The CDR3 DNA reads as TGCGCCAGCAGTGAGACTAGCGGGGGGACGGCGGCCCAGTACTTC. Protein sequence: CASSETSGGTAAQYF.

This clonotype was seen ten or more times. The CDR3 nucleotides are TGTGCCAGCAGTGAATTGGGCTACGAGCAGTACTTC. Amino acids: CASSELGYEQYF. V usage is TRBV6-1 and J usage is TRBJ2-7; D is undetermined. V lost 2 bases, J lost 3 bases, and 5 bases lay in between. Germline CDR1 is MNHNS and CDR2 is SASEGT. The CDR3 extends over 12 amino acids.

A remark on this clonotype: A much bigger clone sits one base away, suggesting this may be a read error. This chain uses TRBV5-1 with TRBJ1-4, with a weak D call TRBD1 (5 bases). CDR1 and CDR2 from the germline V gene are SGHRS and YFSETQ. This CDR3 is 14 amino acids long. The CDR3 here is CASSLEQANEELFF. The CDR3 bases are TGCGCCAGCAGCTTGGAACAGGCCAATGAAGAACTGTTTTTT.

This clonotype was observed at least ten times. The chain carries TRBV7-9 and TRBJ2-7; D is undetermined. V was cut by 0 bases and J by 6 bases, with 15 bases left in between. Germline lookup yields CDR1 SEHNR and CDR2 FQNEAQ (reference sequence). CDR3 length equals 15 residues. The CDR3 is CASSLAMGNLGEQYF. The CDR3 DNA sequence: TGTGCCAGCAGCTTAGCGATGGGAAACTTAGGCGAGCAGTACTTC.

This clonotype has only a few counts. The CDR3 is CASSSRRTDTKNEKLFF. The CDR3 nucleotides are TGTGCCAGCAGCTCCCGACGGACAGACACTAAGAATGAAAAACTGTTTTTT. The chain combines TRBV7-9 with TRBJ1-4; a possible D gene is TRBD1 (6 bases). The CDR3 is 17 amino acids. The germline V and J ends were trimmed by 4 bases and 5 bases, with 20 bases remaining between them. Germline V gene lookup returns CDR1 SEHNR and CDR2 FQNEAQ (reference sequence).

Ten or more counts support this clonotype. The V and J genes are TRBV28 and TRBJ2-7; 9 nucleotides line up with TRBD1. J gave up 6 bases and V 3 bases, and 6 bases lay outside the gene matches. The CDR3 extends over 14 amino acids. Germline assignment: CDR1 MDHEN and CDR2 SYDVKM. The CDR3: CASSFVQGASEQYF. The CDR3 bases are TGTGCCAGCAGTTTTGTACAGGGGGCGTCCGAGCAGTACTTC.

The rearrangement links TRBV7-2 to TRBJ2-3; 8 bases are a match to TRBD2. Germline V gene data show CDR1 as SGHTA and CDR2 as FQGNSA. The CDR3 loop spans 14 amino acids. The ends lost 0 bases at V and 5 bases at J; junction bases unmatched: 1. CDR3 sequence: CASSLASGRDTQYF. Here the CDR3 DNA reads TGTGCCAGCAGCTTAGCCAGCGGGAGAGATACGCAGTATTTT.

The chain recombines TRBV5-1 with TRBJ1-1; D unresolved. The CDR3 extends over 15 amino acids. Trimming pared 4 bases from V and 1 base from J, leaving 14 bases between. CDR1 and CDR2 (germline): SGHRS, YFSETQ. The CDR3 DNA reads as TGCGCCAGCAGCCTGGGCGGCACCTCGAACACTGAAGCTTTCTTT. Amino acid sequence: CASSLGGTSNTEAFF.

This clonotype was detected only a few times. V and J are TRBV7-8 and TRBJ1-5, with TRBD1 as a possible D gene (5 bases). The V gene lost 3 bases and the J gene lost 5 bases, with 11 bases spanning the gap. This CDR3 comprises 14 residues. CDR1 is SGHVS and CDR2 is FQNEAQ in the germline V gene. The CDR3 loop reads CASSFRGGDQPQHF. CDR3 bases: TGTGCCAGCAGCTTTAGGGGTGGAGATCAGCCCCAGCATTTT.

Many counts were recorded for this clonotype. The gene calls are TRBV7-6 and TRBJ2-1; D is perhaps TRBD1 (6 bases). Trimming removed 4 bases at V and 2 bases at J, with 15 bases between. Per the germline V gene, CDR1 is SGHVS and CDR2 is FNYEAQ. The CDR3 spans 16 residues. The CDR3 loop is CASSSWTDDAYNEQFF. Written as DNA, the CDR3 is TGTGCCAGCAGCTCATGGACAGATGATGCCTACAATGAGCAGTTCTTC.

This clonotype came up many times. The chain has TRBV7-6 and TRBJ1-1; 7 bases agree with TRBD1. The CDR3 consists of 16 residues. V lost 1 base, J lost 1 base, and 6 bases stayed unmatched. Germline CDR1 and CDR2: SGHVS and FNYEAQ. This CDR3 is CASSLVGNRGNTEAFF. CDR3 bases: TGTGCCAGCAGCTTAGTCGGGAACAGGGGGAACACTGAAGCTTTCTTT.

This clonotype has at least ten counts. The chain is built from TRBV4-2 and TRBJ1-1; 8 bases map to TRBD1. Trimming cost V 0 bases and J 4 bases; bases outside gene matches: 7. In germline, CDR1 is LGHNA, CDR2 YNFKEQ. This CDR3 spans 16 amino acids. The CDR3 sequence is CASSQDPQGAGTEAFF. DNA of the CDR3: TGTGCCAGCAGCCAAGATCCCCAGGGGGCAGGCACTGAAGCTTTCTTT.

There are many counts of this clonotype. CDR3 nucleotide sequence: TGCGCCAGCAGCCCCAACAGTATCAATCAGCCCCAGCATTTT. It encodes CASSPNSINQPQHF. The chain carries TRBV5-1 and TRBJ1-5, with D unresolved. This CDR3 is 14 amino acids long. Germline V gene sequence: CDR1 SGHRS, CDR2 YFSETQ. The germline V and J ends were trimmed by 4 bases and 3 bases, with 11 bases remaining between them.

The chain uses TRBV20-1 and TRBJ1-4; the D is unclear. Trimming left V 5 bases short and J 2 bases short, with 9 bases between. Germline V CDR1 and CDR2: DFQATT, SNEGSKA (reference sequence). The CDR3 is made up of 13 amino acids. The CDR3 DNA reads as TGCAGTGCTCCTGACCGGACTAATGAAAAACTGTTTTTT. Translation: CSAPDRTNEKLFF.

Worth noting for this clonotype: This sequence may be a read error, since a much larger clone differs from it by one base. The V gene is TRBV7-2, the J gene TRBJ2-7, with 7 positions matching TRBD2. CDR3 size: 14 residues. Germline values: CDR1 SGHTA, CDR2 FQGNSA. Unmatched junction bases numbered 11, after V lost 5 bases and J lost 7 bases. This CDR3 reads CASSPLTGRDEQYF. The CDR3, as DNA: TGTGCCAGCAGCCCCCTCACGGGGAGGGATGAGCAGTACTTC.

The chain couples TRBV20-1 to TRBJ2-3; 11 bases agree with TRBD1. CDR3 size: 16 residues. Germline trimming cut 4 bases from V and 2 bases from J; bases unmatched to any gene: 8. The germline V gene has CDR1 DFQATT and CDR2 SNEGSKA (reference sequence). This CDR3 reads CSAIAGTGGNTDTQYF. Here the CDR3 DNA reads TGCAGTGCTATAGCCGGGACAGGGGGGAACACAGATACGCAGTATTTT.

The J gene is TRBJ2-3, the V gene TRBV7-9; D possibly uses TRBD1 or TRBD2 (5 bases each). The CDR3 runs to 14 residues. Germline V gene sequence: CDR1 SEHNR, CDR2 FQNEAQ (reference sequence). Trimming shortened V by 1 base and J by 6 bases, and 11 bases separated the two germline ends. CDR3 amino acids: CASSLGDPIDTQYF. DNA for the CDR3: TGTGCCAGCAGCTTAGGGGACCCTATCGATACGCAGTATTTT.

This clonotype occurred many times. This CDR3 is CASSLGPGHLINYGYTF. As DNA, the CDR3 is TGTGCCAGCAGCTTAGGGCCGGGACACTTAATTAACTATGGCTACACCTTC. This chain uses TRBV11-2 with TRBJ1-2; perhaps TRBD1 as D (6 bases). Looked up from germline, CDR1 is SGHAT and CDR2 is FQNNGV. V was pared by 1 base and J by 1 base, with 16 bases between. CDR3 length: 17 amino acids.

The genes are TRBV7-8 and TRBJ1-5; TRBD1 agrees at 7 bases. The CDR3 length is 17 residues. The V gene end was trimmed by 5 bases and the J gene end by 0 bases; junction bases not matched to a gene: 10. Germline values: CDR1 SGHVS, CDR2 FQNEAQ. CDR3 region: CASSARDRRYSNQPQHF. CDR3 bases: TGTGCCAGCAGCGCCCGGGACAGAAGATATAGCAATCAGCCCCAGCATTTT.

This clonotype has more than one count but fewer than ten. This chain uses TRBV20-1 with TRBJ2-3; 16 positions agree with TRBD2. The germline V gene has CDR1 DFQATT and CDR2 SNEGSKA (reference sequence). The ends lost 3 bases at V and 3 bases at J; junction bases unmatched: 15. The CDR3 is made up of 20 amino acids. The CDR3 nucleotides read TGCAGTGCTAGCGGCCTACCGGGACTAGCGGGGGGGCCGTCGACAGATACGCAGTATTTT. Amino acids: CSASGLPGLAGGPSTDTQYF.

The sample holds many counts of this clonotype. The chain has TRBV30 and TRBJ2-1; D is tentatively TRBD1 or TRBD2 (6 bases each). The CDR3 is made up of 16 amino acids. CDR1 GTSNPN and CDR2 SVGIG come from the germline V gene (reference sequence). Trimming pared 4 bases from V and 7 bases from J, leaving 23 bases between. Written as DNA, the CDR3 is TGTGCCTGGACAAAGGGGGTCGGGGGCCCGTGGAATGAGCAGTTCTTC. Amino acids: CAWTKGVGGPWNEQFF. The full variable domain, its missing parts supplied by reference TRBV30 and TRBJ2-1, is SQTIHQWPATLVQPVGSPLSLECTVEGTSNPNLYWYRQAAGRGLQLLFYSVGIGQISSEVPQNLSASRPQDRQFILSSKKLLLSDSGFYLCAWTKGVGGPWNEQFFGPGTRLTVL.

This clonotype is a singleton in its sample. This chain uses TRBV7-9 with TRBJ2-2; 9 bases are shared with TRBD1. CDR1 and CDR2 from the germline V gene are SEHNR and FQNEAQ (reference sequence). The CDR3 runs 17 residues. J lost 1 base, V lost 1 base, and 4 bases had no gene match. The CDR3 sequence is CASSLVWGQGNTGELFF. The CDR3 coding sequence is TGTGCCAGCAGCTTAGTATGGGGACAGGGGAACACCGGGGAGCTGTTTTTT.

Ten or more counts support this clonotype. The V gene is TRBV5-1, the J gene TRBJ1-1, with D possibly matching TRBD1 (5 bases). Germline V gene lookup returns CDR1 SGHRS and CDR2 YFSETQ. The CDR3 is 15 amino acids. V lost 4 bases and J lost 4, with 17 bases in between. The CDR3 loop reads CASSRSGERGTEAFF. Here the CDR3 DNA reads TGCGCCAGCAGCCGTTCCGGGGAGAGGGGCACTGAAGCTTTCTTT.